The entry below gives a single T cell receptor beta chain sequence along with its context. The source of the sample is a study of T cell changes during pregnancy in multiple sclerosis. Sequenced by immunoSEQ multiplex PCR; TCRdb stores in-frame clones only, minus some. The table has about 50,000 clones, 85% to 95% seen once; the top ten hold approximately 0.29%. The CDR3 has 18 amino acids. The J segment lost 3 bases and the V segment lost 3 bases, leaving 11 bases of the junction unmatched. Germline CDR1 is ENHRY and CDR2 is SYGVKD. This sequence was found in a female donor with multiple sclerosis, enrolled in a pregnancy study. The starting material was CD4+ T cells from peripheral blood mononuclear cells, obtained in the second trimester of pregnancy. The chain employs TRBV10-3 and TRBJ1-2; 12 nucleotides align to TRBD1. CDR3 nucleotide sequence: TGTGCCATCAGTGACCTCCGGGACAGGGGGCTGGTCGACTATGGCTACACCTTC. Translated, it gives CAISDLRDRGLVDYGYTF.